These T cell receptor beta chains were read from a single sample in a study of regulatory T cells in long-lasting Graves disease. TCRdb independently ran MiXCR on the multiplex PCR reads; one entry per CDR3 protein. Of 430,000 or so distinct CDR3 sequences in the sample, around 20% were seen once. Source: peripheral blood mononuclear cells (PBMCs), taken when the disease was refractory, from a patient treated with antithyroid drugs. These receptors all stem from a female donor with Graves disease. Each CDR3 is given with its conserved first and last residue. Each record gives: J gene, V gene, CDR3 protein.

j_gene: TRBJ2-7
v_gene: TRBV28
CDR3aa: CASSVAGGPISYEQYF

j_gene: TRBJ1-1
v_gene: TRBV10-3
CDR3aa: CAINDRGMNTEAFF

j_gene: TRBJ1-1
v_gene: TRBV29-1
CDR3aa: CSVEEQGGWNTEAFF

j_gene: TRBJ1-1
v_gene: TRBV19
CDR3aa: CASKNQGLAEAFF

j_gene: TRBJ2-7
v_gene: TRBV7-9
CDR3aa: CASRPLTGVRDEQYF

j_gene: TRBJ1-2
v_gene: TRBV2
CDR3aa: CASSAEQGDGYTF

j_gene: TRBJ2-7
v_gene: TRBV7-9
CDR3aa: CASSPGTIPYEQYF

j_gene: TRBJ2-7
v_gene: TRBV2
CDR3aa: CASTGTGGTYEQYF

j_gene: TRBJ2-5
v_gene: TRBV28
CDR3aa: CAIQGGEETQYF

j_gene: TRBJ1-2
v_gene: TRBV20-1
CDR3aa: CSARDDGQGNYGYTF

j_gene: TRBJ2-5
v_gene: TRBV7-3
CDR3aa: CASSLKVQETQYF

j_gene: TRBJ2-1
v_gene: TRBV27
CDR3aa: CASATGRGYNEQFF

j_gene: TRBJ2-7
v_gene: TRBV6-1
CDR3aa: CASGLASYEQYF

j_gene: TRBJ2-1
v_gene: TRBV20-1
CDR3aa: CSATGVSSYNEQFF

j_gene: TRBJ1-6
v_gene: TRBV3-1
CDR3aa: CASSEQGEYNSPLHF

j_gene: TRBJ2-2
v_gene: TRBV20-1
CDR3aa: CSARGAGTGELFF